A single sample is the source of the 25 T cell receptor beta chains below, sequenced in a study of blood T cell repertoires in COVID-19. The method was immunoSEQ multiplex PCR; TCRdb's version includes in-frame clones alone and lacks a portion of them. The table lists roughly 200,000 clones, 80% to 90% of them singletons, with 12% in the top ten. Sequenced material: PBMCs or T cells enriched from blood (not recorded which). These receptors all come from a man aged 35-49 years who had recovered from COVID-19.

The J gene is TRBJ2-4, the V gene TRBV11-2; weak D call: TRBD2 (6 bases). Trimming pared 1 base from V and 9 bases from J, leaving 19 bases between. CDR1 is SGHAT, CDR2 FQNNGV, per germline. This CDR3 is 16 amino acids long. CDR3 residues: CASSLALGPGVSIQYF. The CDR3, as DNA: TGTGCCAGCAGCTTAGCCCTCGGGCCGGGGGTCAGCATTCAGTACTTC.

CDR3 amino acids: CASSKIAGASFYEQYV. CDR3 bases: TGCGCCAGCAGCAAAATAGCGGGAGCGTCTTTCTACGAGCAGTACGTC. The chain couples TRBV5-1 to TRBJ2-7; 9 bases map to TRBD2. The CDR3 runs 16 residues. Germline CDR1 is SGHRS and CDR2 is YFSETQ. V trimming: 4 bases; J trimming: 3 bases; junction bases outside the gene matches: 11.

J is TRBJ2-2 and V is TRBV7-2, with a weak D call TRBD2 (6 bases). Germline V lookup: CDR1 SGHTA, CDR2 FQGNSA. The CDR3 runs 15 residues. V was trimmed by 1 base and J by 7 bases, leaving 13 bases between them. CDR3 sequence: CASSLVGEAFGELFF. CDR3 DNA: TGTGCCAGCAGCTTAGTCGGGGAGGCTTTCGGGGAGCTGTTTTTT. Together with reference TRBV7-2 and TRBJ2-2, the CDR3 gives the full variable domain: GAGVSQSPSNKVTEKGKDVELRCDPISGHTALYWYRQSLGQGLEFLIYFQGNSAPDKSGLPSDRFSAERTGGSVSTLTIQRTQQEDSAVYLCASSLVGEAFGELFFGEGSRLTVL.

The rearrangement joins TRBV5-4 to TRBJ2-2, with 8 bases fitting TRBD1. There are 16 residues in the CDR3. V lost 3 bases and J lost 4; bases outside the gene matches: 8. CDR1 is SGHNT and CDR2 is YYREEE in the germline V gene (reference sequence). The CDR3: CASSSHGQGGTGELFF. Written as DNA, the CDR3 is TGTGCCAGCAGCTCCCACGGACAGGGTGGCACCGGGGAGCTGTTTTTT.

V and J are TRBV10-1 and TRBJ2-1, with D possibly TRBD2 on 5 matching bases. Looked up from germline, CDR1 is WNHNN and CDR2 is SYGVQD (reference sequence). V was shortened by 6 bases and J by 9 bases, with 15 bases between the two germline ends. The CDR3 is 13 residues long. This chain's CDR3 is CASSGPLSGEQFF. In DNA, the CDR3 is TGCGCCAGCAGCGGCCCCTTGAGCGGTGAGCAGTTCTTC.

The V call is TRBV4-3, the J call TRBJ2-3, with D unclear. V lost 0 bases, J lost 2 bases, and 12 bases lay in between. Germline V gives CDR1 LGHNA, CDR2 YSLEER. This CDR3 is 16 amino acids long. The CDR3 sequence: CASSQDGPIYTDTQYF. In DNA, the CDR3 is TGCGCCAGCAGCCAAGATGGCCCGATTTACACAGATACGCAGTATTTT.

The chain joins TRBV19 to TRBJ1-1; D gene uncertain. CDR3 length: 15 residues. V gave up 6 bases and J gave up 6 bases, with 20 bases separating them. Germline CDR1 is LNHDA and CDR2 is SQIVND (reference sequence). In DNA, the CDR3 is TGTGCCAGTAGCGGGCTTGCTAGCTCGGGCCCTGAAGCTTTCTTT. It is translated as CASSGLASSGPEAFF.

This clone was seen more than once but under ten times. The V and J genes are TRBV2 and TRBJ2-6; the D is unclear. Germline V lookup: CDR1 SNHLY, CDR2 FYNNEI. This CDR3 is built from 15 residues. V gave up 3 bases and J gave up 0 bases, with 6 bases separating them. The chain's CDR3 is CASSDSYSGANVLTF. The DNA for the CDR3 is TGTGCCAGCAGTGACTCCTACTCTGGGGCCAACGTCCTGACTTTC.

V and J are TRBV28 and TRBJ1-1; the match to TRBD1 covers 9 bases. Trimming cost V 5 bases and J 6 bases; bases outside gene matches: 4. The CDR3 consists of 13 residues. Germline V lookup: CDR1 MDHEN, CDR2 SYDVKM. The DNA of the CDR3 is TGTGCCAGCAGTATACAGGGGGCCTCTGAAGCTTTCTTT. Residues: CASSIQGASEAFF.

This clone has a handful of counts. V gene TRBV3-1 (or the pseudogene TRBV3-2) combines with J gene TRBJ1-2; no clear D gene. CDR1 is LGHDT, CDR2 YNNKEL, per germline (reference sequence). This CDR3 has 15 residues. The V end lost 0 bases, the J end lost 6 bases, and 14 bases lay between the germline ends. The CDR3 region has the DNA TGTGCCAGCAGCCAAGATTTATATAGTAGAAATGGCTACACCTTC. It translates to CASSQDLYSRNGYTF.

V usage is TRBV7-9 and J usage is TRBJ1-5, with TRBD1 as a possible D gene (5 bases). CDR3 size: 16 residues. The V end lost 8 bases, the J end lost 0 bases, and 17 bases lay between the germline ends. Germline V gene data show CDR1 as SEHNR and CDR2 as FQNEAQ (reference sequence). The CDR3 loop reads CASSYGALYSNQPQHF. Written as DNA, the CDR3 is TGTGCCAGCTCCTATGGGGCGCTTTATAGCAATCAGCCCCAGCATTTT.

The gene calls are TRBV19 and TRBJ2-7; 8 nucleotides match TRBD2. CDR3 length: 17 residues. The germline V gene has CDR1 LNHDA and CDR2 SQIVND (reference sequence). V lost 6 bases and J lost 1; bases outside the gene matches: 14. Written as DNA, the CDR3 is TGTGCCAGTAGCCTTGCCCTAGCGGGTGGGCGGTCCTACGAGCAGTACTTC. Residues: CASSLALAGGRSYEQYF.

This chain uses TRBV10-3 with TRBJ2-6; D may be TRBD1 (6 bases). Trimming removed 5 bases at V and 0 bases at J, with 14 bases between. CDR3 size: 17 residues. The V gene's germline CDR1 is ENHRY and CDR2 SYGVKD. The CDR3 DNA is TGTGCCATCAGTCCCGGGACATTAGTCTCTGGGGCCAACGTCCTGACTTTC. Protein sequence: CAISPGTLVSGANVLTF.

The chain couples TRBV3-1 (or the pseudogene TRBV3-2) to TRBJ2-1; 7 bases are shared with TRBD2. The CDR3 covers 15 residues. Germline CDR1 is LGHDT and CDR2 is YNNKEL (reference sequence). Losses at the gene ends were 3 bases for V and 3 bases for J; bases not matched to a gene: 5. CDR3 protein: CASSHRDYRYNEQFF. The CDR3 bases are TGTGCCAGCAGCCACCGGGACTACCGCTACAATGAGCAGTTCTTC.

The chain combines TRBV29-1 with TRBJ2-3; tentatively, D is TRBD2 (5 bases). V lost 4 bases, J lost 0 bases, and 11 bases lay in between. The CDR3 totals 14 residues. From germline, CDR1 is SQVTM and CDR2 ANQGSEA. The CDR3 DNA reads TGCAGCGTTGGCGGACTCCCGAGCACAGATACGCAGTATTTT. It specifies CSVGGLPSTDTQYF.

The table lists this clone with a few counts. The chain combines TRBV28 with TRBJ2-7; 8 nucleotides agree with TRBD1. V was pared by 9 bases and J by 5 bases, with 15 bases of the junction left unmatched. Per the germline V gene, CDR1 is MDHEN and CDR2 is SYDVKM. The CDR3 is made up of 15 amino acids. CDR3 nucleotide sequence: TGTGCCAGTCATTCGACAGGGGTCGAGTCCCACGAGCAGTACTTC. Translation: CASHSTGVESHEQYF.

V gene TRBV2 combines with J gene TRBJ2-3; D is perhaps TRBD2 (6 bases). V was shortened by 2 bases and J by 3 bases, with 12 bases between the two germline ends. CDR3 length: 15 residues. The germline V gene has CDR1 SNHLY and CDR2 FYNNEI. CDR3 region: CASSERFGSTDTQYF. The DNA for the CDR3 is TGTGCCAGCAGTGAAAGGTTCGGGAGTACAGATACGCAGTATTTT.

This clone has more than one count but fewer than ten. The rearrangement links TRBV5-4 to TRBJ1-1; D may be TRBD1 (5 bases). The CDR3 is 15 amino acids. Deletions cut 7 bases from V and 1 base from J, with 17 bases between. The germline gives CDR1 SGHNT, CDR2 YYREEE (reference sequence). CDR3 loop: CASSVGAPTNTEAFF. The CDR3 DNA is TGTGCCAGCTCTGTAGGGGCCCCCACGAACACTGAAGCTTTCTTT.

This clone is a singleton in its sample. V is TRBV18 and J is TRBJ1-2, with D tentatively TRBD1 (6 bases). The CDR3 has 13 amino acids. Germline loops: CDR1 KGHSH, CDR2 LQKENI. The ends were cut back, 5 bases at V and 4 bases at J, with 11 bases in the middle. The CDR3 DNA is TGTGCCAGCTCAGCTACAGGGCTCTATGGCTACACCTTC. This encodes CASSATGLYGYTF.

This clone has a single count. V usage is TRBV3-1 (or the pseudogene TRBV3-2) and J usage is TRBJ2-3; 7 bases line up with TRBD2. Germline CDR1 LGHDT, CDR2 YNNKEL (reference sequence). Trimming cost V 1 base and J 1 base; bases outside gene matches: 5. CDR3 length: 16 amino acids. The CDR3 loop is CASSQGTSDRTDTQYF. The CDR3 nucleotides read TGTGCCAGCAGCCAAGGAACTAGCGACCGCACAGATACGCAGTATTTT.

This clone was seen a single time. The chain joins TRBV5-1 to TRBJ1-1; 8 bases line up with TRBD1. The ends lost 3 bases at V and 3 bases at J; junction bases unmatched: 7. Germline V gene sequence: CDR1 SGHRS, CDR2 YFSETQ. The CDR3 is 15 amino acids. CDR3: CASSSTGDGYTEAFF. The CDR3 nucleotides read TGCGCCAGCAGCTCGACAGGGGACGGGTACACTGAAGCTTTCTTT.

The chain couples TRBV2 to TRBJ1-2, with D possibly being TRBD1 (6 bases). The V gene lost 6 bases and the J gene lost 4 bases, with 15 bases spanning the gap. Germline CDR1 and CDR2: SNHLY and FYNNEI. This CDR3 has 14 residues. The CDR3 DNA reads as TGTGCCAGCAGATTGCAGGGGATACCCTATGGCTACACCTTC. This gives the protein CASRLQGIPYGYTF.

The chain uses TRBV5-1 and TRBJ2-5, with D hard to call. The germline V gene encodes CDR1 SGHRS and CDR2 YFSETQ. Between the trimmed V and J ends, which lost 2 bases and 4 bases, there was a span of 9 bases. This CDR3 contains 13 residues. CDR3 sequence reads: CASSFGARETQYF. The CDR3 coding sequence is TGCGCCAGCAGCTTTGGAGCCAGAGAGACCCAGTACTTC.

The chain carries TRBV21-1 and TRBJ1-2. TRBV21-1 is given as a pseudogene. The CDR3 has 13 amino acids. The DNA for the CDR3 is TGCCCACCGGGTGAGGGAACTAACTATGGCTACACCTTC. This encodes CPPGEGTNYGYTF.

The V and J genes are TRBV6-5 and TRBJ2-3; a possible D gene is TRBD2 (6 bases). Germline V CDR1 and CDR2: MNHEY, SVGAGI. This CDR3 region has 15 residues. V dropped 6 bases and J dropped 4 bases, with 17 bases sitting between them. The CDR3 sequence is CASSKRGLPPDTQYF. CDR3 bases: TGTGCCAGCAGCAAGAGGGGACTCCCCCCAGATACGCAGTATTTT.